This paragraph reports one T cell receptor (beta chain). Its antigen is still unknown. There are no base qualities to consult, and no much larger clone falls within one base. From cysteine to phenylalanine, the CDR3 is 17 amino acids long. Only CDR3 DNA remains: 51 bases, in frame from the first base. Deletion took 1 base off V and 0 bases off J, with a span of 15 bases between the germline ends. For CDR1 and CDR2, the germline V gene (reference sequence) lists LNHDA and SQIVND. The data derive from a study of blood T cell repertoires in COVID-19 (dated by TCRdb to 2018 to 2020). Background for the entire study: Samples covering the acute and convalescent phases of COVID-19 were provided by collaborators in the United States, Italy and Spain. Samples came from the ongoing ImmuneRACE study (first 160 participants) plus 1,254 subjects from 6 global collaborators. The sample metadata nearly always contained a de-identified subject ID, COVID-19 status, age in years and sex. The dataset comprised deeply sampled blood TCRbeta repertoires from subjects exposed to, actively infected with, or recovered from COVID-19. HLA class I and class II types, where available, came from metadata supplied by the sample provider rather than from assay-based typing. The repertoires were released in a freely available public database intended as a resource for research on the immune response to SARS-CoV-2. The prospective study material was composed of cDNA or gDNA derived from T cells, B-cell-depleted T cells, or PBMCs. Study-wide conclusions, independent of this receptor: The amount of clinical and demographic metadata varied by source and participant and was provided uncurated.

TCRbeta CDR3 regions were amplified from genomic DNA by means of the immunoSEQ Assay, a bias-controlled multiplex PCR. The paper's processing steps were these. Nucleated cell counts per sample were estimated from amplification of reference gene primers within the assay. To quantify the absolute abundance of each unique TCRbeta CDR3 rearrangement, sequence reads were collapsed and filtered. For each sample, productive Simpson clonality was calculated as the square root of Simpson's diversity index across productive rearrangements. In its TCRdb copy, this immuneACCESS table keeps in-frame sequences only and misses some clones. Where compared with another copy, unresolved V genes explain less than half of these, and the others have no known cause. The V and J calls and clone size come from that table; D and trimming were worked out from the DNA. The sample table contains about 68,000 clones; only one count was recorded for around 86% of them. The ten largest clones capture 6.5% to 9% of the sample.

Each collaborating institution followed its own protocols to collect whole blood in K2EDTA tubes. For TCRbeta analysis, collaborators shipped samples in one of three forms: frozen whole blood, isolated PBMCs, or DNA extracted from either of those sample types. The sequence was collected from a man younger than 45 with acute or convalescent COVID-19. Here the chain combines TRBV19 and TRBJ1-2; matching of 5 bases hints at TRBD1 as the D gene. The specimen was peripheral blood. Here is the DNA: TGTGCCAGTAGTATAGTATTCGGACAAGAAGCTAACTATGGCTACACCTTC. Its protein reads: CASSIVFGQEANYGYTF.